Described below is a single TCR beta chain sequence and its context. In germline, CDR1 is LNHDA, CDR2 SQIVND (reference sequence). This CDR3 is 15 amino acids long. Trimming removed 4 bases at V and 0 bases at J, with 7 bases between. Here immunoSEQ multiplex PCR was the method, and the copy in TCRdb shows in-frame clones only, minus some. The table has over 110,000 clones, more than 70% seen once. The data belong to a study of blood T cell repertoires in COVID-19. Sequenced material: peripheral blood. The TCR sequence derives from a human donor in a cohort sampled during active COVID-19. V gene TRBV19 combines with J gene TRBJ2-6; D is undetermined. The CDR3 reads CASSTYSSGANVLTF. The CDR3 DNA sequence: TGTGCCAGTAGTACATATAGCTCTGGGGCCAACGTCCTGACTTTC.